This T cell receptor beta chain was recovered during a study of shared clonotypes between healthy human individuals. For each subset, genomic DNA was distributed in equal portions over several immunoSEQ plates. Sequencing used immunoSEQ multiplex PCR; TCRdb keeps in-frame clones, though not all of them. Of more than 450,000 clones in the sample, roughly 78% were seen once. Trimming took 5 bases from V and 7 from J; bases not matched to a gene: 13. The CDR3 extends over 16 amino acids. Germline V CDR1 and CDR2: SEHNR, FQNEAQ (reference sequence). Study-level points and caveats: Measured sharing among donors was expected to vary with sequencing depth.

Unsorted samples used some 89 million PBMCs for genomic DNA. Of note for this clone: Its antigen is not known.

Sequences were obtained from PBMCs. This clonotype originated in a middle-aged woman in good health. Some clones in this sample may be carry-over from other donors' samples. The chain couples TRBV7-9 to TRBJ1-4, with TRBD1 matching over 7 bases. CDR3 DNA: TGTGCCAGCAGCCTCGGCAGGGGGGGGGCGAGTGAAAAACTGTTTTTT. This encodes CASSLGRGGASEKLFF.